The T cell receptor (beta chain) described here comes from a study of T cells in localized non-small cell lung cancer. The length of the CDR3 is 13 residues. V gave up 8 bases and J gave up 8 bases; unmatched junction bases: 4. From germline, CDR1 is WSHSY and CDR2 SAAADI. Sequenced by immunoSEQ multiplex PCR; TCRdb stores in-frame clones only, minus some. The sample holds 13,000 or so clones, roughly 27% seen once. Points from the study as a whole: Because sequencing included only one region (of the tumor), heterogeneity remains possible. It was uninvolved adjacent lung that showed the highest T cell clonality, exceeding tumor. Researchers found a median approximately 55 of the top 100 tumor clones in adjacent lung. Elevated blood T cell density was associated with longer overall survival.

Concerning this clone itself: The antigen remains undetermined.

The rearrangement links TRBV10-2 to TRBJ1-4, with TRBD1 matching over 11 bases. The material sequenced was lung tumor tissue, taken before any cancer treatment. The origin of this receptor is a female donor over 55 with stage I lung adenocarcinoma. CDR3 nucleotides: TGCGCCAGCTGCCGGGACAGGGGGGAAAAACTGTTTTTT. Translated, it gives CASCRDRGEKLFF.